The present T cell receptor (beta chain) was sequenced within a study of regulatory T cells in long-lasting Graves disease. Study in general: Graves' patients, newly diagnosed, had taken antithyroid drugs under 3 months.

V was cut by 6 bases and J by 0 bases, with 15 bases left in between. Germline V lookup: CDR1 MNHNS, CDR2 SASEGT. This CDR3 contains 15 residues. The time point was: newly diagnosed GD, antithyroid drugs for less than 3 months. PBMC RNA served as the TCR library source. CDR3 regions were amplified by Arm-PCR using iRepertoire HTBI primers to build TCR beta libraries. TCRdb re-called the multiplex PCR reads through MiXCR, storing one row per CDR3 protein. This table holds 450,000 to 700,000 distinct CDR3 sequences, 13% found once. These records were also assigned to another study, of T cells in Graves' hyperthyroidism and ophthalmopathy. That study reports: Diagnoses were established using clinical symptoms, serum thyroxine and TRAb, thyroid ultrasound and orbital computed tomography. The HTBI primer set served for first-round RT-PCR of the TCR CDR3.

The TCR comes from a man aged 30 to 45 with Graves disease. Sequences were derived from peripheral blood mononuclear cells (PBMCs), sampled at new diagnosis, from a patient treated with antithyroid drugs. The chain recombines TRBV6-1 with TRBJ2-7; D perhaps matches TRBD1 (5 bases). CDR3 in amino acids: CASRGVGRDSYEQYF. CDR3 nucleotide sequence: TGTGCCAGCAGGGGTGTGGGCAGGGACTCCTACGAGCAGTACTTC.